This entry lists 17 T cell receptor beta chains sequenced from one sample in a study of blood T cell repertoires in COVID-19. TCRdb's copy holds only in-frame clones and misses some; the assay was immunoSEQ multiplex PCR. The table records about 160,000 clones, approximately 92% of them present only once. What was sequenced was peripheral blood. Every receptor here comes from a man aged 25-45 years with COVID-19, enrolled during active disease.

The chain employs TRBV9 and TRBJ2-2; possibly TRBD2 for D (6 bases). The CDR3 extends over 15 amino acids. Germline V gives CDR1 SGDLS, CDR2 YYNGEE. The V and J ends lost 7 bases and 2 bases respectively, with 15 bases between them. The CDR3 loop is CASGRSTINTGELFF. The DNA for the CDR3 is TGTGCCAGCGGGAGGTCAACCATCAACACCGGGGAGCTGTTTTTT.

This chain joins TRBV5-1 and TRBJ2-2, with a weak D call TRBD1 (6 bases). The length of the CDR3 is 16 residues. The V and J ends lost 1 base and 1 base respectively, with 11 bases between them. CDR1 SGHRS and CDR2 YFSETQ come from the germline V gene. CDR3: CASSLTARGNTGELFF. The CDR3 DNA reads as TGCGCCAGCAGCTTGACGGCCAGGGGGAACACCGGGGAGCTGTTTTTT.

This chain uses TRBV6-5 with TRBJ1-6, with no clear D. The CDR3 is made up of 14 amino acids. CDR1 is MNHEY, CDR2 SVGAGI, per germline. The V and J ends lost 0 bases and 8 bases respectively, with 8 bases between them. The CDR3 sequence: CASSYSSSDSPLHF. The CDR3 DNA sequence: TGTGCCAGCAGTTACTCTAGTTCCGATTCACCCCTCCACTTT.

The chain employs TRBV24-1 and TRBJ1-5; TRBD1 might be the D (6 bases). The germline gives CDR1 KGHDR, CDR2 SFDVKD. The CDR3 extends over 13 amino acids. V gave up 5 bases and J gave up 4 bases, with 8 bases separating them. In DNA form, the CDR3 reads TGTGCCACCAGTGGACAGGCTAATCAGCCCCAGCATTTT. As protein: CATSGQANQPQHF.

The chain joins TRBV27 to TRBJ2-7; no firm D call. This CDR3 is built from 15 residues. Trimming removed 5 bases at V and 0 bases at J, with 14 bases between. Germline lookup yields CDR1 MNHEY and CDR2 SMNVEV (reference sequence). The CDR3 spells CASSPSPASSYEQYF. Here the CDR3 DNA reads TGTGCCAGCAGTCCTTCCCCAGCGAGCTCCTACGAGCAGTACTTC.

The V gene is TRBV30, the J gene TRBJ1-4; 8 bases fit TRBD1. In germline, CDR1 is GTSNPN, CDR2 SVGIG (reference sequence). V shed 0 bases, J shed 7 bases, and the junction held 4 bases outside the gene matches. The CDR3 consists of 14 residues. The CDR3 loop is CAWSVNQGAEKLFF. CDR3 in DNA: TGTGCCTGGAGTGTAAACCAGGGGGCTGAAAAACTGTTTTTT.

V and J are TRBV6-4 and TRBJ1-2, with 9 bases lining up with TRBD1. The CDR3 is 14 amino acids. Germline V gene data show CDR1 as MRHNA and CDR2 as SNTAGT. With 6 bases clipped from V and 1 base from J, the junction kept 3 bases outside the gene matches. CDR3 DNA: TGTGCCAGCAGCCCGGGACAGGGTAACTATGGCTACACCTTC. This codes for CASSPGQGNYGYTF.

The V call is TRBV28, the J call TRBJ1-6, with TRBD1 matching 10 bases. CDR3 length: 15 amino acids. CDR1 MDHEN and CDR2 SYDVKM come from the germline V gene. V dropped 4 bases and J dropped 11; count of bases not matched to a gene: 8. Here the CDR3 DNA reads TGTGCCAGCAGTTCTCCGGGACAGGGGTCGGCACCCCTCCACTTT. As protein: CASSSPGQGSAPLHF.

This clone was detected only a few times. DNA of the CDR3: TGTGCCAGCAGCTTCCCGGGACAGGGGAACGAGCAGTACTTC. It codes for CASSFPGQGNEQYF. The gene calls are TRBV7-9 and TRBJ2-7, with TRBD1 identical over 10 bases. The CDR3 is made up of 14 amino acids. Germline V CDR1 and CDR2: SEHNR, FQNEAQ (reference sequence). Trimming removed 3 bases from V and 5 bases from J; junction bases left unmatched: 4.

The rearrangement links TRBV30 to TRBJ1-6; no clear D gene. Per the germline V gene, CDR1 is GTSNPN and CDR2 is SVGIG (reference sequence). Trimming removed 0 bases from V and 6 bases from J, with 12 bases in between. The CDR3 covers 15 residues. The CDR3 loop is CAWSVRVFGNSPLHF. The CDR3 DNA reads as TGTGCCTGGAGTGTACGGGTTTTCGGTAATTCACCCCTCCACTTT. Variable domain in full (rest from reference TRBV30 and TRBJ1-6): SQTIHQWPATLVQPVGSPLSLECTVEGTSNPNLYWYRQAAGRGLQLLFYSVGIGQISSEVPQNLSASRPQDRQFILSSKKLLLSDSGFYLCAWSVRVFGNSPLHFGNGTRLTVT.

CDR3 loop: CARSLGRRFNEKLFF. The CDR3 DNA reads as TGTGCCAGAAGCTTGGGCAGAAGATTTAATGAAAAACTGTTTTTT. The chain carries TRBV5-3 and TRBJ1-4; D gene ambiguous. TRBV5-3 is an ORF, and what it does is uncertain. This CDR3 comprises 15 residues. Trimming cost V 0 bases and J 4 bases, with 10 bases left between them.

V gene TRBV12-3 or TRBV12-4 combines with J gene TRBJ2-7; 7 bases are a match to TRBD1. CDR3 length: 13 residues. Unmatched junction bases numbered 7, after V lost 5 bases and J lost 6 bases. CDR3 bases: TGTGCCAGCAGTACCCACTCAGGGGGCGAGCAGTACTTC. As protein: CASSTHSGGEQYF.

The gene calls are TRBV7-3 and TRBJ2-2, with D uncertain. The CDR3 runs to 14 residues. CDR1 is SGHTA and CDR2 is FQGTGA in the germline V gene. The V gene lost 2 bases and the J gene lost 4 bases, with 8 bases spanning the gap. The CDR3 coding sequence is TGTGCCAGCAGCTTAGAGTGGAGCACCGGGGAGCTGTTTTTT. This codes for CASSLEWSTGELFF.

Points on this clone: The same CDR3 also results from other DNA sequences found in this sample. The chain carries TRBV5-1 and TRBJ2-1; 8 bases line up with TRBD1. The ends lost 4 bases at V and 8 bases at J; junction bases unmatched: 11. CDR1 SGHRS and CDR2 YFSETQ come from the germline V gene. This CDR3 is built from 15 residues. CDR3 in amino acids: CASSPIDTGGDEQFF. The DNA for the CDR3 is TGCGCCAGCAGCCCAATAGACACAGGGGGAGATGAGCAGTTCTTC.

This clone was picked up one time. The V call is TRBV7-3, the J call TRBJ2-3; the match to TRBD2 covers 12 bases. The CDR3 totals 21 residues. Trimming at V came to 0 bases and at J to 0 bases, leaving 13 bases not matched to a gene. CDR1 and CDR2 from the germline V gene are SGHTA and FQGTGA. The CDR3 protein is CASSLTGLAGTGTPSTDTQYF. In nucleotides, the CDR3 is TGTGCCAGCAGCTTAACGGGACTAGCGGGCACTGGTACTCCTAGCACAGATACGCAGTATTTT.

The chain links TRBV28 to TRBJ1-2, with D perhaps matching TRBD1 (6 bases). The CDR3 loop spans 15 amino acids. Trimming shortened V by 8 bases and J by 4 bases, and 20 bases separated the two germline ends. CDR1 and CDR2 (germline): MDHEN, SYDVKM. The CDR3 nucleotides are TGTGCCAGCCATCAGACGTCGGGGGGCCGCTATGGCTACACCTTC. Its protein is CASHQTSGGRYGYTF.

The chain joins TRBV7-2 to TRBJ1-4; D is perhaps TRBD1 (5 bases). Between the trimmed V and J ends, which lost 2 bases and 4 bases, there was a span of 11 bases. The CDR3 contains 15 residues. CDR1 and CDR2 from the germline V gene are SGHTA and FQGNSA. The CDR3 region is CASSLRGNHNEKLFF. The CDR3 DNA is TGTGCCAGCAGCTTACGGGGGAATCATAATGAAAAACTGTTTTTT.